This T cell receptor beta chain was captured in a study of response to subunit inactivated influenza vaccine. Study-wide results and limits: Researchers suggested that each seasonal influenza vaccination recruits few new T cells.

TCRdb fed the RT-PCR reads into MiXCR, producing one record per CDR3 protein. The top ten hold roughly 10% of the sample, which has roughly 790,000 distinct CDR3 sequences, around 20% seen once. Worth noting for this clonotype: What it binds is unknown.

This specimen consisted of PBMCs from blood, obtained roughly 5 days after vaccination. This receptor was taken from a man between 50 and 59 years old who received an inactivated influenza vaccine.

CDR3 DNA sequence: TGTGCCAGCAGCGACAGATTTCTCTCTGGAAACACCATATATTTT. Translated: CASSDRFLSGNTIYF. The gene calls are TRBV7-9 and TRBJ1-3; D possibly corresponds to TRBD1 (5 bases). The ends were cut back, 5 bases at V and 0 bases at J, with 11 bases in the middle. CDR1 SEHNR and CDR2 FQNEAQ come from the germline V gene (reference sequence). This CDR3 is built from 15 residues. Variable domain in full (rest from reference TRBV7-9 and TRBJ1-3): DTGVSQNPRHKITKRGQNVTFRCDPISEHNRLYWYRQTLGQGPEFLTYFQNEAQLEKSRLLSDRFSAERPKGSFSTLEIQRTEQGDSAMYLCASSDRFLSGNTIYFGEGSWLTVV.